These 8 T cell receptor beta chains came from one sample sequenced in a study of CD8 T cells in ankylosing spondylitis. Study-level points and caveats: A motif of several highly homologous TCR beta variants was seen as apparently characteristic of ankylosing spondylitis blood.

Each CDR3 protein gets one entry after TCRdb re-called the 5' RACE reads with MiXCR. The sample consists of about 480,000 distinct CDR3 sequences, 17% of them appearing once. These receptors' antigens are unknown. The sample was blood, either unsorted or a sorted T cell fraction (not recorded which). The receptors here all came from a male donor with ankylosing spondylitis.

This chain joins TRBV5-1 and TRBJ2-5, with D perhaps given as TRBD1 or TRBD2 (5 bases each). Germline V gene data show CDR1 as SGHRS and CDR2 as YFSETQ. V lost 4 bases and J lost 5, with 18 bases in between. This CDR3 contains 15 residues. The chain's CDR3 is CASSPQMGPGETQYF. CDR3 sequence (DNA): TGCGCCAGCAGCCCCCAGATGGGACCCGGGGAGACCCAGTACTTC.

This clonotype was seen a handful of times. The chain combines TRBV12-3 or TRBV12-4 with TRBJ2-7; 9 bases line up with TRBD2. The CDR3 is 16 residues long. V trimming: 0 bases; J trimming: 0 bases; junction bases outside the gene matches: 3. The CDR3 region has the DNA TGTGCCAGCAGTTTAGCTAGCGGGGGAAGCTCCTACGAGCAGTACTTC. Translating gives CASSLASGGSSYEQYF.

This clonotype turned up a few times. The chain is built from TRBV15 and TRBJ2-7, with a possible D match to TRBD2 (5 bases). Trimming cost V 0 bases and J 4 bases, with 13 bases left between them. This CDR3 is 15 amino acids long. Per germline, CDR1 LNHNV and CDR2 YYDKDF (reference sequence). The DNA of the CDR3 is TGTGCCACCAGCAGAGAGTCAGGAGGCGGTTACGAGCAGTACTTC. It codes for CATSRESGGGYEQYF. Variable domain in full (rest from reference TRBV15 and TRBJ2-7): DAMVIQNPRYQVTQFGKPVTLSCSQTLNHNVMYWYQQKSSQAPKLLFHYYDKDFNNEADTPDNFQSRRPNTSFCFLDIRSPGLGDTAMYLCATSRESGGGYEQYFGPGTRLTVT.

This clonotype was picked up many times. The chain recombines TRBV12-3 or TRBV12-4 with TRBJ1-5; maybe TRBD1 (5 bases). CDR3 length: 15 residues. Trimming removed 3 bases from V and 6 bases from J, with 15 bases in between. CDR3 nucleotide sequence: TGTGCCAGCAGTTTTTTGGGGGTGGGCGGTCAGCCCCAGCATTTT. This codes for CASSFLGVGGQPQHF.

This chain links TRBV12-3 or TRBV12-4 with TRBJ2-5; D ambiguous. V lost 6 bases and J lost 3, with 14 bases in between. The CDR3 covers 14 residues. The CDR3 DNA sequence: TGTGCCAGCAGCCTTGGGCCTACTAAAGAGACCCAGTACTTC. This encodes CASSLGPTKETQYF.

V gene TRBV7-2 combines with J gene TRBJ2-5, with unresolved D. Trimming took off 4 bases at V and 4 bases at J, with 10 bases between the two ends. Germline CDR1 SGHTA, CDR2 FQGNSA. The CDR3 is made up of 13 amino acids. CDR3: CASSSTASETQYF. DNA of the CDR3: TGTGCCAGCAGCTCGACTGCCTCAGAGACCCAGTACTTC.

This chain joins TRBV25-1 and TRBJ2-7; tentative D call: TRBD1 (5 bases). CDR3 length: 13 amino acids. The ends were cut back, 4 bases at V and 6 bases at J, with 13 bases in the middle. Looked up from germline, CDR1 is MGHDK and CDR2 is SYGVNS. Here the CDR3 DNA reads TGTGCCAGCAGTGGGGGCGGTCTGGGCGAGCAGTACTTC. This translates into CASSGGGLGEQYF.

The sample holds a few counts of this clonotype. The chain is built from TRBV6-1 and TRBJ1-1; possible D gene TRBD1, 5 bases. Germline V gene sequence: CDR1 MNHNS, CDR2 SASEGT. The CDR3 spans 14 residues. Trimming cost V 4 bases and J 1 base, with 10 bases left between them. The CDR3 loop reads CASSVRDGNTEAFF. The CDR3 nucleotides read TGTGCCAGCAGTGTCCGGGACGGGAACACTGAAGCTTTCTTT.